A selection of T cell receptor beta chains follows, all from one sample in a study of blood T cell repertoires in COVID-19. Clones were sequenced by immunoSEQ multiplex PCR, and TCRdb holds only the in-frame ones, with some missing. The top ten hold 7% to 9% of the sample, which has 140,000 to 150,000 clones, roughly 79% seen once. Sequencing input: peripheral blood. The source is a man aged 50 to 59 with active or convalescent COVID-19. CDR3s include the opening cysteine and the closing phenylalanine or tryptophan. The order of the fields is V gene, clone size, J gene, D gene, CDR3 DNA, CDR3 protein. D genes are given only for firm matches. The size field is filled for only some rows; it gives once, few, many or a size class.

TRBV3-1/TRBV3-2	NA	TRBJ1-5	NA	TGTGCCAGCAGCCAACAGGGGAGCAATCAGCCCCAGCATTTT	CASSQQGSNQPQHF
TRBV28	NA	TRBJ1-5	TRBD1	TGTGCCAGCAGTTTTAATACAGGGGCGAGTTATAGCAATCAGCCCCAGCATTTT	CASSFNTGASYSNQPQHF
TRBV4-2	once	TRBJ1-1	TRBD1	TGTGCCAGCAGCCAAGGCTGGGACAGGGGATTTGAAGCTTTCTTT	CASSQGWDRGFEAFF
TRBV18	once	TRBJ2-5	TRBD1	TGTGCCAGCTCACACGCAGACAGGGCGGGAGAGACCCAGTACTTC	CASSHADRAGETQYF
TRBV29-1	few	TRBJ1-2	NA	TGCAGCGTTGAGAAACCACAGGGTGATGGCTACACCTTC	CSVEKPQGDGYTF
TRBV2	NA	TRBJ1-5	TRBD1	TGTGCCAGCAGGGGGACAGGGTTCGATCAGCCCCAGCATTTT	CASRGTGFDQPQHF
TRBV7-3	NA	TRBJ2-3	TRBD2	TGTGCCAGCAGCCTAACTAGCGGGAGGACAGATACGCAGTATTTT	CASSLTSGRTDTQYF
TRBV2	NA	TRBJ2-4	NA	TGTGCCAGCAGTGAAGTTCGGAGAACACTTCAGTACTTC	CASSEVRRTLQYF
TRBV2	NA	TRBJ1-2	TRBD1	TGTGCCAGCAGACGCCGGACAGGGGACATCTATGGCTACACCTTC	CASRRRTGDIYGYTF
TRBV19	NA	TRBJ2-3	TRBD2	TGTGCCAGTAGTCGACCGGGACTAGCTACGACAGATACGCAGTATTTT	CASSRPGLATTDTQYF
TRBV7-5	NA	TRBJ2-7	NA	TGTGTCAGAAGCCAAGAAGACAGCCGGGACAGGGAGTTGGGGGAGCAGTACTTC	CVRSQEDSRDRELGEQYF
TRBV5-4	NA	TRBJ2-3	TRBD2	TGTGCCAGCAGCCCCCTGGGACTACCGCAGTATTTT	CASSPLGLPQYF
TRBV28	NA	TRBJ1-1	TRBD1	TGTGCCACCCGCCGCCCGGGGCAGGGGGGTGGGGGCCATGGCCCTGAAGCTTTCTTT	CATRRPGQGGGGHGPEAFF
TRBV7-6	NA	TRBJ2-1	TRBD2	TGTGCCAGCAGCCCGGGAGTTGGTAGCGGGGTCAACAATGAGCAGTTCTTC	CASSPGVGSGVNNEQFF
TRBV16	many	TRBJ1-2	NA	TGTGCCAGCAGCCAATCAACAGGGTCCTATGGCTACACCTTC	CASSQSTGSYGYTF
TRBV30	NA	TRBJ2-4	TRBD2	TGTGCCTGGAGTGTTGGGCGGGAGTTTTACTTC	CAWSVGREFYF
TRBV19	NA	TRBJ2-5	TRBD1	TGTGCCAGTAGTTCCCCCTGGACAGGGGGCGATGAGACCCAGTACTTC	CASSSPWTGGDETQYF
TRBV5-1	NA	TRBJ2-2	TRBD2	TGCGCCAGCAGCTTGGGGGCTAGCGGGAGTTCCGGGGAGCTGTTTTTT	CASSLGASGSSGELFF
TRBV10-3	NA	TRBJ1-2	NA	TGTGCCATCAGTGAGGGAAGGGGAGGGGACTATGGCTACACCTTC	CAISEGRGGDYGYTF
TRBV3-1/TRBV3-2	NA	TRBJ2-6	TRBD2	TGTGCCAGCAGGAGTCCTGGGAGGGCTGGGGCCAACGTCCTGACTTTC	CASRSPGRAGANVLTF
TRBV7-9	NA	TRBJ1-1	NA	TGTGCCAGCAGCCAACTTACGGGGTCAGGCGCGGCTTTCTTT	CASSQLTGSGAAFF
TRBV4-2	NA	TRBJ2-1	TRBD2	TGTGCCAGCAGCCAACACCGCGGGCGGGAGGGGGTAGATGAGCAGTTCTTC	CASSQHRGREGVDEQFF
TRBV27	NA	TRBJ2-7	NA	TGTGCCAGCAGCCTCTACCGAGGCTCCTACGAGCAGTACTTC	CASSLYRGSYEQYF
TRBV12-3/TRBV12-4	NA	TRBJ1-4	NA	TGTGCCAGCCAGAGCGGGGAAAAACTGTTTTTT	CASQSGEKLFF
TRBV27	many	TRBJ1-6	NA	TGTGCCAGCAGTTTATGGGCGAATTCACCCCTCCACTTT	CASSLWANSPLHF
TRBV11-3	NA	TRBJ2-1	TRBD2	TGTGCCAGCAGCTCCAGGACTAGCGGAGGGGGGTACAATGAGCAGTTCTTC	CASSSRTSGGGYNEQFF
TRBV18	NA	TRBJ1-2	TRBD1	TGTGCCAGCTCATCCGGGACAGGGGTCTATGGCTACACCTTC	CASSSGTGVYGYTF
TRBV5-8	NA	TRBJ1-5	NA	TGTGCCAGCAGCTTGATGAGGGTCAATCAGCCCCAGCATTTT	CASSLMRVNQPQHF
TRBV28	NA	TRBJ2-7	NA	TGTGCCAGCAGTTTCTTCGACAACTCCTACGAGCAGTACTTC	CASSFFDNSYEQYF
TRBV10-1	NA	TRBJ2-7	TRBD2	TGCGCCAGCAGCCCCGGGGGGAGCGGGAACGAGCAGTACTTC	CASSPGGSGNEQYF
TRBV10-3	NA	TRBJ1-1	TRBD1	TGTGCCATCAGTGCGGGGACAGGGGGATTGAACACTGAAGCTTTCTTT	CAISAGTGGLNTEAFF
TRBV27	few	TRBJ2-1	TRBD2	TGTGCCAGCAGTCTAGGGACTAGCGGGATTGATGAGCAGTTCTTC	CASSLGTSGIDEQFF
TRBV7-9	few	TRBJ2-2	TRBD2	TGTGCCAGCAGTACATGGGGACTAGCGGGAGACTCCGGGGAGCTGTTTTTT	CASSTWGLAGDSGELFF
TRBV5-1	NA	TRBJ2-1	NA	TGCGCCAGCAGCCTTTGGGGCAACAATGAGCAGTTCTTC	CASSLWGNNEQFF
TRBV9	NA	TRBJ1-1	TRBD1	TGTGCCAGCAGCGCAGGACAGGGGGGTGAAGCTTTCTTT	CASSAGQGGEAFF
TRBV28	NA	TRBJ2-5	NA	TGTGCCAGCATAGGGAGCCCCTTTGAGACCCAGTACTTC	CASIGSPFETQYF
TRBV7-9	NA	TRBJ2-7	TRBD1	TGTGCCACCCGACAGGGGGCGCGAGACGAGCAGTACTTC	CATRQGARDEQYF
TRBV28	NA	TRBJ1-1	NA	TGTGCCAGCAGCGAGACTAACACTGAAGCTTTCTTT	CASSETNTEAFF
TRBV10-3	NA	TRBJ1-6	NA	TGTGCCATCAGTGAGTCGGAGGGGATGAATTCACCCCTCCACTTT	CAISESEGMNSPLHF
TRBV9	NA	TRBJ1-1	NA	TGTGCCAGCAGCTCTTGGGGGGGCACTGAAGCTTTCTTT	CASSSWGGTEAFF
TRBV6-5	once	TRBJ1-2	NA	TGTGCCAGCAGCCGACTAAATACTAACTATGGCTACACCTTC	CASSRLNTNYGYTF
TRBV7-6	NA	TRBJ2-3	TRBD2	TGTGCCAGCAGCCCCTCTGGACTAGCGGGAGGGCGAGAGGACACAGATACGCAGTATTTT	CASSPSGLAGGREDTDTQYF
TRBV7-2	NA	TRBJ2-2	NA	TGTGCCAGCAGCTTATCTTTCCTTGGGGCACTCAGGGAGCTGTTTTTT	CASSLSFLGALRELFF
TRBV7-3	NA	TRBJ2-5	NA	TGTGCCAGCAGCTTACCGGGAAGACGGGAGACCCAGTACTTC	CASSLPGRRETQYF
TRBV19	few	TRBJ2-7	TRBD1	TGTGCCAGTTCCGGGACAGAGTACGAGCAGTACTTC	CASSGTEYEQYF
TRBV10-1	once	TRBJ2-1	TRBD2	TGCGCCAGCAGTGGTCGGACTAGCGGGGGGTGGGATGAGCAGTTCTTC	CASSGRTSGGWDEQFF
TRBV19	NA	TRBJ2-3	NA	TGTGCCAGTAGTGCGGCAGGGTCTGTTTACACAGATACGCAGTATTTT	CASSAAGSVYTDTQYF
TRBV7-2	NA	TRBJ2-1	TRBD1	TGTGCCAGCAGCTTCCGACAGGGGTTCGATGAGCAGTTCTTC	CASSFRQGFDEQFF
TRBV5-1	NA	TRBJ2-5	NA	TGCGCCAGCAGCTCCAGGGGAGTGGAGACCCAGTACTTC	CASSSRGVETQYF